Following are 9 T cell receptor beta chains from one sample sequenced in a study of Ad26.COV2.S vaccination and SARS-CoV-2 variants. Some clones are missing from TCRdb's copy, which holds only in-frame ones; the method was immunoSEQ multiplex PCR. The profile shows around 320,000 clones, 86% of them singletons. Treatment here: some 20 received Ad26.COV2.S at low or high dose, single or two shots; several received placebo; per-sample allocation not given. Sampling occurred on day 63 after the first vaccine or placebo injection. The sequencing used peripheral blood, collected in a trial of Ad26.COV2.S vaccine versus placebo. Every receptor here comes from a person between 18 and 65 years old who received the Ad26.COV2.S COVID-19 vaccine or a placebo.

The chain carries TRBV7-3 and TRBJ2-5; 14 bases are shared with TRBD2. V lost 5 bases and J lost 5; bases outside the gene matches: 4. Per the germline V gene, CDR1 is SGHTA and CDR2 is FQGTGA. The CDR3 runs 15 residues. This CDR3 reads CASSMGLAGVETQYF. The CDR3 nucleotides are TGTGCCAGCAGCATGGGACTAGCGGGGGTGGAGACCCAGTACTTC. The full variable domain, rest sourced from reference TRBV7-3 and TRBJ2-5, is GAGVSQTPSNKVTEKGKYVELRCDPISGHTALYWYRQSLGQGPEFLIYFQGTGAADDSGLPNDRFFAVRPEGSVSTLKIQRTERGDSAVYLCASSMGLAGVETQYFGPGTRLLVL.

The chain uses TRBV5-1 and TRBJ1-6, with unresolved D. V was trimmed by 2 bases and J by 8 bases, leaving 8 bases between them. The CDR3 totals 13 residues. Looked up from germline, CDR1 is SGHRS and CDR2 is YFSETQ. As DNA, the CDR3 is TGCGCCAGCAGCTTCTCCCCCGATTCACCCCTCCACTTT. This gives the protein CASSFSPDSPLHF.

The V gene is TRBV9, the J gene TRBJ2-5; 8 bases are shared with TRBD2. CDR3 size: 19 residues. The J segment lost 0 bases and the V segment lost 1 base, leaving 14 bases of the junction unmatched. Germline V gene data show CDR1 as SGDLS and CDR2 as YYNGEE. The CDR3 region has the DNA TGTGCCAGCAGCGTAACCCCCTCCGGGGGGGCCGGATACCAAGAGACCCAGTACTTC. It codes for CASSVTPSGGAGYQETQYF.

This clone was counted a single time. The rearrangement links TRBV5-1 to TRBJ2-2; no definite D call. This CDR3 has 14 amino acids. Trimming removed 6 bases from V and 7 bases from J, with 16 bases in between. Germline values: CDR1 SGHRS, CDR2 YFSETQ. CDR3 coding DNA: TGCGCCAGCAAGACCACCCCCGGTGACGGGGAGCTGTTTTTT. Translating gives CASKTTPGDGELFF. The whole variable domain, remainder taken from reference TRBV5-1 and TRBJ2-2, is KAGVTQTPRYLIKTRGQQVTLSCSPISGHRSVSWYQQTPGQGLQFLFEYFSETQRNKGNFPGRFSGRQFSNSRSEMNVSTLELGDSALYLCASKTTPGDGELFFGEGSRLTVL.

The V and J genes are TRBV27 and TRBJ1-2; TRBD1 might be the D (5 bases). V lost 9 bases to trimming and J lost 7 bases, with 18 bases between them. There are 13 residues in the CDR3. Germline CDR1 MNHEY, CDR2 SMNVEV (reference sequence). The CDR3 here is CASSLGLTGGYTF. CDR3 sequence (DNA): TGTGCCAGTTCCCTTGGACTCACAGGTGGCTACACCTTC.

The rearrangement uses TRBV5-1 and TRBJ2-7; 9 bases align to TRBD1. With V trimmed by 6 bases and J by 3 bases, 7 bases remained unmatched. The germline CDR1 and CDR2 sequences are SGHRS and YFSETQ. The CDR3 covers 14 residues. The CDR3 protein is CASTITGGNYEQYF. CDR3 nucleotides: TGCGCCAGCACGATAACAGGGGGCAACTACGAGCAGTACTTC.

The chain has TRBV14 and TRBJ1-1, with unresolved D. V was trimmed by 3 bases and J by 2 bases, leaving 10 bases between them. The CDR3 contains 14 residues. Germline V gene lookup returns CDR1 SGHDN and CDR2 FVKESK. CDR3 protein: CASSHLSENTEAFF. CDR3 DNA: TGTGCCAGCAGCCACCTAAGCGAAAACACTGAAGCTTTCTTT.

The rearrangement links TRBV30 to TRBJ2-7, with D possibly being TRBD2 (7 bases). CDR3 length equals 15 residues. CDR1 is GTSNPN, CDR2 SVGIG, per germline (reference sequence). Between the trimmed V and J ends, which lost 8 bases and 0 bases, there was a span of 20 bases. DNA of the CDR3: TGTGCCGCCAACAAGCGGGACATCAGCTCCTACGAGCAGTACTTC. Translated: CAANKRDISSYEQYF.

The genes are TRBV3-1 (or the pseudogene TRBV3-2) and TRBJ2-7, with unresolved D. The CDR3 loop spans 13 amino acids. Per germline, CDR1 LGHDT and CDR2 YNNKEL (reference sequence). Trimming shortened V by 0 bases and J by 6 bases, and 9 bases separated the two germline ends. CDR3 bases: TGTGCCAGCAGCCAAGATTTATGGGCCGAGCAGTACTTC. The encoded protein is CASSQDLWAEQYF.